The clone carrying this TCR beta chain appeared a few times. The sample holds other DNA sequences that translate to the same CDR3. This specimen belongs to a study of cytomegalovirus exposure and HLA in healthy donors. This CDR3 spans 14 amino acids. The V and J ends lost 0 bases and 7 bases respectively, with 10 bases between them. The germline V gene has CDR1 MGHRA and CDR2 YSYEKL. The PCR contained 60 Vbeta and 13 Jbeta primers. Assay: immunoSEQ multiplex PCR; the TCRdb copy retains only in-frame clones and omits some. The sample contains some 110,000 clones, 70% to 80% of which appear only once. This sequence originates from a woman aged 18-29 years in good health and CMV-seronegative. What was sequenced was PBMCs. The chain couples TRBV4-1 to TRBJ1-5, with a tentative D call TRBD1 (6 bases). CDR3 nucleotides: TGCGCCAGCAGCCAAGATCAAGGGGGACAGCCCCAGCATTTT. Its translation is CASSQDQGGQPQHF.